This T cell receptor (beta chain) appears in the sequencing data of a study of shared clonotypes between healthy human individuals. Points from the study as a whole: Researchers found naive subsets generally carried larger estimated richness than memory subsets.

Germline assignment: CDR1 SNHLY and CDR2 FYNNEI. There are 13 residues in the CDR3. Trimming left V 8 bases short and J 2 bases short, with 12 bases between. Sequencing was performed with immunoSEQ multiplex PCR; in TCRdb, only in-frame clones are kept and a portion is missing. The sample holds 850,000 to 1,200,000 clones, roughly 75% seen once. Concerning this clone: The antigen is undetermined.

The chain has TRBV2 and TRBJ2-5; no reliable D call. The TCR originated in a man aged 18 to 29 in good health. Source material: memory CD4+ T cells sorted from blood. Subset specified: CD45RA-negative fraction. CDR3 DNA: TGTGCCAGCCAAAAGGCGGAACAAGAGACCCAGTACTTC. This codes for CASQKAEQETQYF.